Listed below are T cell receptor beta chains from one sample, sequenced in a study of blood T cells in healthy people across ages. In TCRdb, the 5' RACE reads were re-called with MiXCR into one record per CDR3 protein. The data hold 700,000 to 850,000 distinct CDR3 sequences, with around 36% observed a single time. Material for sequencing was blood. These receptors came from a young man in good health. Each CDR3 is given with its conserved first and last residue. The D gene is left open where the match is weak. Clone size is stated in some rows and not others, as once, few, many or a class when expanded.

TRBD1 | TRBJ1-4 | TRBV20-1 | NA | CSANSPGQGFEKLFF
NA | TRBJ2-1 | TRBV12-3/TRBV12-4 | many | CASSTGRRRYDEQFF
NA | TRBJ2-7 | TRBV4-3 | NA | CASSQEASVFSMNEQYF
NA | TRBJ1-4 | TRBV20-1 | NA | CTQKKGEKLFF
NA | TRBJ1-1 | TRBV13 | few | CASSLGQGSITEAFF
NA | TRBJ1-1 | TRBV4-2 | few | CASGPRHNQNTEAFF
TRBD1 | TRBJ2-5 | TRBV28 | few | CASRRDSKETQYF
NA | TRBJ1-1 | TRBV4-1 | few | CASSQAVRRIGGTEAFF
NA | TRBJ1-1 | TRBV20-1 | NA | CSTSGGEDRAFF
NA | TRBJ2-3 | TRBV20-1 | once | CSGRTTPSTDTQYF
TRBD2 | NA | TRBV28 | once | CASSFTRLAGDQETQYF
NA | TRBJ2-5 | TRBV7-6 | many | CASSWGLQETQYF
TRBD1 | TRBJ2-4 | TRBV6-2/TRBV6-3 | NA | CAARDDRDNGQYF